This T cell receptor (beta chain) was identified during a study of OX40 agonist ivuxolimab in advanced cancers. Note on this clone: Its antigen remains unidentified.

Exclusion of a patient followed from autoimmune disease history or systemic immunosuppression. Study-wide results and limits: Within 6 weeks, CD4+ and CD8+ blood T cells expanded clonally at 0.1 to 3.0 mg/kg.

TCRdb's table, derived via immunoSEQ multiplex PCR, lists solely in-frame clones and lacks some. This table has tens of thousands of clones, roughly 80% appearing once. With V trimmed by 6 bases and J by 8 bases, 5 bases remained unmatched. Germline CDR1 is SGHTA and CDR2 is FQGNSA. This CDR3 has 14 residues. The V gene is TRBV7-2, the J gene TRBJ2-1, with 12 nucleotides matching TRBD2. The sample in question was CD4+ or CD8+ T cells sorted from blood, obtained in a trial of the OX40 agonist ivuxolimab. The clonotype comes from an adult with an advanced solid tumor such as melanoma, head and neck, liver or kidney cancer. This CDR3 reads CASRWTSGAYEQFF. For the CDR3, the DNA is TGTGCCAGCAGGTGGACTAGCGGGGCCTATGAGCAGTTCTTC.